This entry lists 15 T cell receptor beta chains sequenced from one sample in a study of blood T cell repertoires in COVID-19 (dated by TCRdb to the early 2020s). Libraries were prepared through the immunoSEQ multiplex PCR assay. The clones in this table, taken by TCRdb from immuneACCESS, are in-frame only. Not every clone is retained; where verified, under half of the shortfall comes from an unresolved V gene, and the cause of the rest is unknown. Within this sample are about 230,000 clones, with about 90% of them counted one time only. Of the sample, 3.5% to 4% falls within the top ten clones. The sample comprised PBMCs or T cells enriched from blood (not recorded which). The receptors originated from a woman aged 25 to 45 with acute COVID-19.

In DNA, the CDR3 is TGCGCCAGCAGCCAAGAGGGCCTCAGTTATCAGCCCCAGCATTTT. Translated, it gives CASSQEGLSYQPQHF. This chain joins TRBV4-1 and TRBJ1-5, with D unclear. The V gene lost 0 bases and the J gene lost 5 bases, with 11 bases spanning the gap. Germline CDR1 MGHRA, CDR2 YSYEKL. The CDR3 consists of 15 residues.

CDR3 bases: TGTGCCAGCAGCCGCCCAGGGACTGAAGCTTTCTTT. It encodes CASSRPGTEAFF. This chain links TRBV12-3 or TRBV12-4 with TRBJ1-1; weak D call: TRBD1 (5 bases). The CDR3 contains 12 residues. V lost 6 bases and J 5 bases, leaving 10 bases between the germline ends.

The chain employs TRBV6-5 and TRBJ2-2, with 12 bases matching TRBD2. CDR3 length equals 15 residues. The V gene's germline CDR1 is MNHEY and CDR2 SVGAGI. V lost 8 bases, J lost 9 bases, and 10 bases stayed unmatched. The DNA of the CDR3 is TGTGCCAGCCGGGTGGAGCTAGCGGGGGGGAGGGAGCTGTTTTTT. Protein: CASRVELAGGRELFF.

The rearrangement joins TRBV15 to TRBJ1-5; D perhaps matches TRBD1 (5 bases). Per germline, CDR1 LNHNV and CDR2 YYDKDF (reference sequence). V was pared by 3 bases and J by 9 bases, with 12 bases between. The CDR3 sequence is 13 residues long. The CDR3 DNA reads TGTGCCACCAGCAGCAGTAGGGGCGTGCCCCAGCATTTT. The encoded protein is CATSSSRGVPQHF.

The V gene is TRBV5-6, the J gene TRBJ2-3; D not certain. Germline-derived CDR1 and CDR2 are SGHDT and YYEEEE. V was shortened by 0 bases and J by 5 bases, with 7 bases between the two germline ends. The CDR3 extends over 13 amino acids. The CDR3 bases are TGTGCCAGCAGCTTGGGGGCCGGAGATACGCAGTATTTT. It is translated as CASSLGAGDTQYF. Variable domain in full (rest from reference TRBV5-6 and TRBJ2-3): DAGVTQSPTHLIKTRGQQVTLRCSPKSGHDTVSWYQQALGQGPQFIFQYYEEEERQRGNFPDRFSGHQFPNYSSELNVNALLLGDSALYLCASSLGAGDTQYFGPGTRLTVL.

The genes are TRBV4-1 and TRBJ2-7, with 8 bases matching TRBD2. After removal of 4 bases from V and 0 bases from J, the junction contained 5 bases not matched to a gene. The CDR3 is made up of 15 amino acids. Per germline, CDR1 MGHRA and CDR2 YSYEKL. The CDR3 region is CASSLTGTSSYEQYF. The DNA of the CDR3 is TGCGCCAGCAGCCTCACAGGGACTAGCTCCTACGAGCAGTACTTC.

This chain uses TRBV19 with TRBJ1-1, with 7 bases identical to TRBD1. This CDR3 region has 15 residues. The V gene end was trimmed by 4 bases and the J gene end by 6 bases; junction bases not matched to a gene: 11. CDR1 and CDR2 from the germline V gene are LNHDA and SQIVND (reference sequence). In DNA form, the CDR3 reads TGTGCCAGTAGTACCCTCTACCATCAGGGGGCTGAAGCTTTCTTT. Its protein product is CASSTLYHQGAEAFF.

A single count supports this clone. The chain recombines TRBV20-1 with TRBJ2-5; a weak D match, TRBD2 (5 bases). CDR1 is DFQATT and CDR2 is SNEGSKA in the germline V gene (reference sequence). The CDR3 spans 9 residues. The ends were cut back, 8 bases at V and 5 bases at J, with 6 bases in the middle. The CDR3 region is CSPGETQYF. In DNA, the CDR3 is TGCAGTCCGGGGGAGACCCAGTACTTC.

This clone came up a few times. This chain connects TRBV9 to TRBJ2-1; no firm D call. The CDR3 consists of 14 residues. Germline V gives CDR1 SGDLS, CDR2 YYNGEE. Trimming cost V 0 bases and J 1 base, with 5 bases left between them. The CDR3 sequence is CASSVARSYNEQFF. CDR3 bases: TGTGCCAGCAGCGTAGCTAGGTCCTACAATGAGCAGTTCTTC.

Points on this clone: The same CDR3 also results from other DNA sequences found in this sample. The CDR3 nucleotides read TGTGCCAGCAGTTTACTTAATCAGCCCCAGCATTTT. It encodes CASSLLNQPQHF. This chain links TRBV12-3 or TRBV12-4 with TRBJ1-5; unclear D gene. Trimming took 2 bases from V and 4 from J, leaving 3 bases between them. The CDR3 length is 12 residues.

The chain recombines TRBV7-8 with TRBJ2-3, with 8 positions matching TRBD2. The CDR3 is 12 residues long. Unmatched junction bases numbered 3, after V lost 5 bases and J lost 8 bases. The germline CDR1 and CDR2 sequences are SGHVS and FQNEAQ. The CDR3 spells CASSLGLATQYF. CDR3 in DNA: TGTGCCAGCAGCCTCGGACTAGCTACGCAGTATTTT.

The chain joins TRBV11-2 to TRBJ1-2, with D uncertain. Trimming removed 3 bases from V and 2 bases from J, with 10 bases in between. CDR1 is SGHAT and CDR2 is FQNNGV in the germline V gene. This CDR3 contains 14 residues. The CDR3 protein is CASSLDGQNYGYTF. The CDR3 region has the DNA TGTGCCAGCAGCTTGGATGGGCAGAACTATGGCTACACCTTC. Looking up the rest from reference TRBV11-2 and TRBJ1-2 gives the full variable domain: EAGVAQSPRYKIIEKRQSVAFWCNPISGHATLYWYQQILGQGPKLLIQFQNNGVVDDSQLPKDRFSAERLKGVDSTLKIQPAKLEDSAVYLCASSLDGQNYGYTFGSGTRLTVV.

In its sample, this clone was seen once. CDR3 sequence: CAISGGGGQPQHF. The CDR3 bases are TGTGCCATTTCAGGGGGAGGCGGTCAGCCCCAGCATTTT. The chain joins TRBV10-3 to TRBJ1-5, with 7 bases identical to TRBD1. From germline, CDR1 is ENHRY and CDR2 SYGVKD. The V gene end was trimmed by 9 bases and the J gene end by 6 bases; junction bases not matched to a gene: 8. This CDR3 region has 13 residues.

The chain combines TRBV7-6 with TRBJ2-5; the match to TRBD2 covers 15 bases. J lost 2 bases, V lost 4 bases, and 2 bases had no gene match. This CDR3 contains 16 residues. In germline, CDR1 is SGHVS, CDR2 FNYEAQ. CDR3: CASSSGTSGGQETQYF. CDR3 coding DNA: TGTGCCAGCAGCTCCGGGACTAGCGGGGGGCAAGAGACCCAGTACTTC.

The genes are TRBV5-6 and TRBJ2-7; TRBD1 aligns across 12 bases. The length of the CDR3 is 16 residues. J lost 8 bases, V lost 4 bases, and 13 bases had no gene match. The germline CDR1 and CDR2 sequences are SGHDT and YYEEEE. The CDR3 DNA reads TGTGCCAGCAGCCGGAGGACCGGGACAGGGGGCGCGAAGCAGTACTTC. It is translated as CASSRRTGTGGAKQYF.